This T cell receptor beta chain was found in a study of cytomegalovirus exposure and HLA in healthy donors. Whole-study context: The 110 or so validation repertoires used a platform that matched the one used for the approximately 690 first-cohort repertoires, as a later analysis reported. Study-level results: Rare TCR sequences predominated, though certain public TCRs were found in many donors.

Only one count was recorded for this clone. The antigen is unknown. Assay used: immunoSEQ multiplex PCR; TCRdb lists only in-frame clones, some missing. The data show 200,000 or so clones, with 80% to 95% seen just once and approximately 1% held by the top ten. CDR1 LGHNT and CDR2 FRNRAP come from the germline V gene. CDR3 length equals 15 residues. Trimming cost V 5 bases and J 0 bases; bases outside gene matches: 6. This sequence originates from a woman between 18 and 29 years old in good health and CMV-seronegative. V is TRBV12-5 and J is TRBJ2-5, with 7 bases matching TRBD1. Sequencing input: PBMCs. The CDR3 bases are TGTGCTAGTGGTATGGGACAGCCGTACCAAGAGACCCAGTACTTC. This codes for CASGMGQPYQETQYF.